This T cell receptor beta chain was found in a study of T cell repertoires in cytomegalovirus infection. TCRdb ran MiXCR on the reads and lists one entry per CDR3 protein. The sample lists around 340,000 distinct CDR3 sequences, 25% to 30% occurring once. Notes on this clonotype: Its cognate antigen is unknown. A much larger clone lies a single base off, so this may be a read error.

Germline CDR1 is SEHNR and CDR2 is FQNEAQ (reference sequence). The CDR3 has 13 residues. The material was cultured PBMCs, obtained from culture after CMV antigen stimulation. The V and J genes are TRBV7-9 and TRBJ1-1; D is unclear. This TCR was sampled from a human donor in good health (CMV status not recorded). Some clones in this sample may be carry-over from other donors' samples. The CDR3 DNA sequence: TGTGCCAGCAGCTTAACGGTCGGCACTGTAGCTTTCTTT. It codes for CASSLTVGTVAFF.